These 21 T cell receptor beta chains were sequenced from one sample in a study of blood T cell repertoires in COVID-19. Sequencing was performed with immunoSEQ multiplex PCR; in TCRdb, only in-frame clones are kept and a portion is missing. Among around 140,000 clones listed, around nine tenths were seen once. The sequenced sample consisted of peripheral blood. The receptors originated from a man in his 70s with active COVID-19.

V gene TRBV30 combines with J gene TRBJ2-2; the D is unclear. CDR1 and CDR2 from the germline V gene are GTSNPN and SVGIG (reference sequence). With 0 bases removed from V and 4 bases from J, the gap between germline ends came to 6 bases. CDR3 length: 13 residues. Here the CDR3 DNA reads TGTGCCTGGAGTGTATCTATCACCGGGGAGCTGTTTTTT. Protein product: CAWSVSITGELFF.

This chain joins TRBV27 and TRBJ2-3; 7 bases map to TRBD2. J gave up 3 bases and V 4 bases, and 10 bases lay outside the gene matches. Germline values: CDR1 MNHEY, CDR2 SMNVEV (reference sequence). This CDR3 spans 16 amino acids. The CDR3 nucleotides are TGTGCCAGCAGTTCCCAAGGAGCGGGAAAGACAGATACGCAGTATTTT. Residues: CASSSQGAGKTDTQYF.

This sequence joins TRBV4-1 and TRBJ2-1; 8 bases agree with TRBD2. The length of the CDR3 is 18 residues. The junction had 12 bases not matched to a gene; V was cut back by 1 base and J by 4 bases. The germline V gene encodes CDR1 MGHRA and CDR2 YSYEKL. The CDR3: CASSQGMVGSGGYNEQFF. CDR3 bases: TGCGCCAGCAGCCAAGGTATGGTTGGAAGCGGGGGTTACAATGAGCAGTTCTTC.

The V and J genes are TRBV28 and TRBJ2-7; D remains unclear. V was clipped by 5 bases and J by 5 bases, with 13 bases between them. CDR1 and CDR2 from the germline V gene are MDHEN and SYDVKM. The CDR3 sequence is 13 residues long. The CDR3 region has the DNA TGTGCCAGCAGTCCCGCGCGAACCCACGAGCAGTACTTC. Protein sequence: CASSPARTHEQYF.

V is TRBV3-1 (or the pseudogene TRBV3-2) and J is TRBJ2-3; D is possibly TRBD2 (6 bases). The CDR3 sequence is 16 residues long. Trimming removed 0 bases from V and 0 bases from J, with 10 bases in between. The germline V gene encodes CDR1 LGHDT and CDR2 YNNKEL (reference sequence). The CDR3, as DNA: TGTGCCAGCAGCCAAGATTTCCGGGGGAGCACAGATACGCAGTATTTT. Encoded protein: CASSQDFRGSTDTQYF.

V gene TRBV6-1 combines with J gene TRBJ2-1; 16 bases agree with TRBD2. CDR1 is MNHNS and CDR2 is SASEGT in the germline V gene. This CDR3 has 16 amino acids. J lost 5 bases, V lost 8 bases, and 6 bases had no gene match. CDR3 sequence reads: CASRGTSGRGNNEQFF. CDR3 DNA sequence: TGTGCCAGCCGTGGGACTAGCGGGAGGGGAAACAATGAGCAGTTCTTC.

V is TRBV28 and J is TRBJ2-5; 7 bases map to TRBD1. Germline CDR1 reads MDHEN; CDR2 reads SYDVKM. The CDR3 runs 15 residues. The junction had 9 bases not matched to a gene; V was cut back by 5 bases and J by 3 bases. The CDR3 coding sequence is TGTGCCAGCAGTGCCATACTGGGACAGAAAGAGACCCAGTACTTC. Its protein product is CASSAILGQKETQYF.

The chain couples TRBV5-1 to TRBJ1-6; D remains ambiguous. The CDR3 spans 13 residues. The V end lost 4 bases, the J end lost 8 bases, and 10 bases lay between the germline ends. Germline-derived CDR1 and CDR2 are SGHRS and YFSETQ. In DNA, the CDR3 is TGCGCCAGCAGCCTCGAGTTGGATTCACCCCTCCACTTT. This sequence encodes CASSLELDSPLHF.

This chain uses TRBV5-4 with TRBJ2-1; possible D gene TRBD2, 6 bases. The CDR3 has 16 residues. The V end was cut by 4 bases, the J end by 8 bases, with 22 bases between. Germline V lookup: CDR1 SGHNT, CDR2 YYREEE (reference sequence). The CDR3 DNA sequence: TGTGCCAGCAGCCCCAAGACGGCGGGACTTAGCTATGAGCAGTTCTTC. Translation gives CASSPKTAGLSYEQFF.

This clone was counted only a few times. The chain joins TRBV28 to TRBJ2-7, with a possible D match to TRBD2 (7 bases). Germline V gives CDR1 MDHEN, CDR2 SYDVKM. V lost 11 bases to trimming and J lost 2 bases, with 19 bases between them. The CDR3 covers 14 residues. CDR3 in amino acids: CAHRGAGSPYEQYF. DNA of the CDR3: TGTGCCCACCGGGGGGCGGGATCCCCCTACGAGCAGTACTTC.

The chain couples TRBV29-1 to TRBJ2-1; a possible D gene is TRBD1 (5 bases). The CDR3 extends over 15 amino acids. The V gene's germline CDR1 is SQVTM and CDR2 ANQGSEA. Trimming left V 3 bases short and J 0 bases short, with 12 bases between. CDR3 coding DNA: TGCAGCGTTGAGGGGCAGGCCCGCTCCTACAATGAGCAGTTCTTC. It is translated as CSVEGQARSYNEQFF.

The chain recombines TRBV3-1 (or the pseudogene TRBV3-2) with TRBJ1-1; 10 bases align to TRBD1. J gave up 3 bases and V 4 bases, and 8 bases lay outside the gene matches. The germline V gene has CDR1 LGHDT and CDR2 YNNKEL (reference sequence). The CDR3 sequence is 16 residues long. The CDR3 protein is CASSPRDRGGYTEAFF. DNA of the CDR3: TGTGCCAGCAGCCCCAGGGACAGGGGCGGGTACACTGAAGCTTTCTTT.

The chain is built from TRBV6-2 or TRBV6-3 and TRBJ2-7, with 9 bases identical to TRBD2. Germline lookup yields CDR1 MNHEY and CDR2 SVGEGT. This CDR3 is 14 amino acids long. The J segment lost 5 bases and the V segment lost 3 bases, leaving 5 bases of the junction unmatched. The DNA for the CDR3 is TGTGCCAGCAGTTATAGTGGCGGGAGGGACGAGCAGTACTTC. Its protein product is CASSYSGGRDEQYF.

The chain recombines TRBV6-5 with TRBJ2-3; TRBD1 agrees at 10 bases. The germline V gene has CDR1 MNHEY and CDR2 SVGAGI. This CDR3 is built from 13 residues. V lost 6 bases, J lost 6 bases, and 3 bases stayed unmatched. The CDR3: CASRTGGRDTQYF. As DNA, the CDR3 is TGTGCCAGCAGGACAGGGGGCAGGGATACGCAGTATTTT.

The rearrangement links TRBV29-1 to TRBJ1-5; 8 nucleotides line up with TRBD1. Trimming at V came to 3 bases and at J to 2 bases, leaving 0 bases not matched to a gene. This CDR3 region has 13 residues. Per the germline V gene, CDR1 is SQVTM and CDR2 is ANQGSEA. Written as DNA, the CDR3 is TGCAGCGTTGAGGGACAGGGCAATCAGCCCCAGCATTTT. Its protein product is CSVEGQGNQPQHF. The full variable domain, in which reference TRBV29-1 and TRBJ1-5 provide the parts outside the CDR3, is SAVISQKPSRDICQRGTSLTIQCQVDSQVTMMFWYRQQPGQSLTLIATANQGSEATYESGFVIDKFPISRPNLTFSTLTVSNMSPEDSSIYLCSVEGQGNQPQHFGDGTRLSIL.

The chain employs TRBV9 and TRBJ2-2, with 9 bases aligning to TRBD2. J was trimmed by 7 bases and V by 5 bases; bases with no gene match: 9. Germline V CDR1 and CDR2: SGDLS, YYNGEE. There are 15 residues in the CDR3. The CDR3 DNA reads TGTGCCAGCAGTGGGGGAGCGGGAGGTCTCGGGGAGCTGTTTTTT. Its protein product is CASSGGAGGLGELFF. Complete variable domain (other parts from reference TRBV9 and TRBJ2-2): DSGVTQTPKHLITATGQRVTLRCSPRSGDLSVYWYQQSLDQGLQFLIQYYNGEERAKGNILERFSAQQFPDLHSELNLSSLELGDSALYFCASSGGAGGLGELFFGEGSRLTVL.

This clone was detected only once. This chain links TRBV4-3 with TRBJ2-4; maybe TRBD1 (6 bases). This CDR3 has 16 residues. V was clipped by 4 bases and J by 2 bases, with 15 bases between them. Per germline, CDR1 LGHNA and CDR2 YSLEER. CDR3 in amino acids: CASSPGVGGTKNIQYF. The CDR3, as DNA: TGCGCCAGCAGCCCCGGAGTAGGGGGAACCAAAAACATTCAGTACTTC.

The gene calls are TRBV6-5 and TRBJ1-1; TRBD1 agrees at 7 bases. The CDR3 covers 15 residues. The V segment lost 4 bases and the J segment 7 bases; nucleotides outside the gene matches: 12. From germline, CDR1 is MNHEY and CDR2 SVGAGI. The CDR3 DNA follows: TGTGCCAGCAGTTCGACCCCGGGAAACAGGGGTGAAGCTTTCTTT. Translation: CASSSTPGNRGEAFF.

A remark on this clone: Other DNA variants within this sample encode the same CDR3. J is TRBJ2-1 and V is TRBV9; the match to TRBD2 covers 11 bases. Per the germline V gene, CDR1 is SGDLS and CDR2 is YYNGEE. The CDR3 is made up of 15 amino acids. Germline trimming cut 0 bases from V and 10 bases from J; bases unmatched to any gene: 6. The CDR3 loop is CASSVGLAGGREQFF. The CDR3 DNA sequence: TGTGCCAGCAGCGTAGGGTTAGCGGGAGGGAGGGAGCAGTTCTTC.

The V and J genes are TRBV30 and TRBJ2-6; D is possibly TRBD1 (6 bases). Looked up from germline, CDR1 is GTSNPN and CDR2 is SVGIG (reference sequence). The V and J ends lost 3 bases and 1 base respectively, with 7 bases between them. The CDR3 contains 14 residues. As DNA, the CDR3 is TGTGCCTGGAGGAGGGGGTCTGGGGCCAACGTCCTGACTTTC. Translation: CAWRRGSGANVLTF.

This rearrangement joins TRBV6-1 to TRBJ2-3, with TRBD2 identical over 15 bases. The V gene end was trimmed by 4 bases and the J gene end by 5 bases; junction bases not matched to a gene: 4. Germline values: CDR1 MNHNS, CDR2 SASEGT. CDR3 size: 16 residues. This CDR3 reads CASSVGTSGRIDTQYF. CDR3 DNA: TGTGCCAGCAGTGTCGGGACTAGCGGGAGGATAGATACGCAGTATTTT.